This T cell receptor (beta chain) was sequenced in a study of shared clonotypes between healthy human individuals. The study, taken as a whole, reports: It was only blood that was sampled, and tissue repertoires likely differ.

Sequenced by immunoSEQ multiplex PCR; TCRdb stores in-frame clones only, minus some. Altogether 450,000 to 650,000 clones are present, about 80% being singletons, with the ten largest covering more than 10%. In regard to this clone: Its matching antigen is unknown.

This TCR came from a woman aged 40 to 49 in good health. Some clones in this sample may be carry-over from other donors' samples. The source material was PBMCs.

CDR3 residues: CAWKGKGHDTGELFF. CDR3 nucleotides: TGTGCCTGGAAAGGAAAGGGACATGACACCGGGGAGCTGTTTTTT. The rearrangement links TRBV30 to TRBJ2-2, with D possibly being TRBD1 (6 bases). Germline CDR1 and CDR2: GTSNPN and SVGIG (reference sequence). CDR3 length: 15 amino acids. Deletions cut 4 bases from V and 3 bases from J, with 15 bases between. Combining the CDR3 with reference TRBV30 and TRBJ2-2 gives the whole variable domain SQTIHQWPATLVQPVGSPLSLECTVEGTSNPNLYWYRQAAGRGLQLLFYSVGIGQISSEVPQNLSASRPQDRQFILSSKKLLLSDSGFYLCAWKGKGHDTGELFFGEGSRLTVL.